The 29 T cell receptor beta chains below come from one sample, sequenced in a study of human T cells and chemical hapten exposure. Noted time point: patch test 3, about 24 weeks after DPC sensitization. The treatment: therapeutic diphenylcyclopropenone sensitization with weekly scalp DPC. TCRdb reanalysed the RACE reads using MiXCR and keeps one entry per CDR3 protein. Among 130,000 or so distinct CDR3 sequences listed, approximately 10% were seen once. Sample: whole blood, taken in connection with sensitization to the hapten diphenylcyclopropenone (DPC). These receptors were taken from a woman between 45 and 60 years old with alopecia areata. Some clones in this sample may be carry-over from other donors' samples.

This clonotype has at least ten counts. The chain couples TRBV5-1 to TRBJ2-3; D is ambiguous. Trimming pared 0 bases from V and 11 bases from J, leaving 13 bases between. This CDR3 contains 13 residues. Germline loops: CDR1 SGHRS, CDR2 YFSETQ. The CDR3 bases are TGCGCCAGCAGCTTGGTTGCGGAGTACGAGCAGTATTTT. Its protein product is CASSLVAEYEQYF.

The chain employs TRBV6-5 and TRBJ1-1; possibly TRBD1 for D (5 bases). Trimming removed 1 base at V and 3 bases at J, with 6 bases between. The length of the CDR3 is 13 residues. Per germline, CDR1 MNHEY and CDR2 SVGAGI. The CDR3 DNA is TGTGCCAGCAGTTACTTGGGGGACACTGAAGCTTTCTTT. It specifies CASSYLGDTEAFF.

This clonotype was observed a handful of times. This chain uses TRBV2 with TRBJ2-2, with a tentative D call TRBD1 (6 bases). V lost 3 bases and J 6 bases, leaving 14 bases between the germline ends. In germline, CDR1 is SNHLY, CDR2 FYNNEI. This CDR3 spans 15 amino acids. The CDR3, as DNA: TGTGCCAGCAGTGAGCACAGGGAGATGGCCGGGGAGCTGTTTTTT. Amino acid sequence: CASSEHREMAGELFF.

This clonotype was counted between two and nine times. The V call is TRBV7-2, the J call TRBJ1-1; no reliable D call. Germline CDR1 and CDR2: SGHTA and FQGNSA. This CDR3 has 13 residues. The germline V and J ends were trimmed by 7 bases and 2 bases, with 11 bases remaining between them. CDR3: CASTPLANTEAFF. DNA of the CDR3: TGTGCCAGCACCCCCCTCGCCAACACTGAAGCTTTCTTT.

The rearrangement links TRBV7-8 to TRBJ1-1, with D perhaps matching TRBD1 (5 bases). The CDR3 extends over 12 amino acids. Trimming took off 1 base at V and 11 bases at J, with 11 bases between the two ends. Germline assignment: CDR1 SGHVS and CDR2 FQNEAQ. CDR3 protein: CASSLVRVGAFF. DNA of the CDR3: TGTGCCAGCAGCTTAGTCAGGGTCGGGGCTTTCTTT.

This clonotype was seen only a few times. J is TRBJ1-5 and V is TRBV6-2 or TRBV6-3; D remains ambiguous. This CDR3 is built from 12 residues. The V and J ends lost 0 bases and 6 bases respectively, with 3 bases between them. CDR1 is MNHEY and CDR2 is SVGEGT in the germline V gene. In DNA form, the CDR3 reads TGTGCCAGCAGTTACTCGTTTCAGCCCCAGCATTTT. Encoded protein: CASSYSFQPQHF.

The table lists this clonotype with a few counts. The rearrangement joins TRBV12-3 or TRBV12-4 to TRBJ2-1; D uncertain. V shed 1 base and J shed 4 bases, with 8 bases lying between them. The CDR3 covers 14 residues. This CDR3 is CASSLEVQYNEQFF. CDR3 bases: TGTGCCAGCAGTTTAGAGGTACAGTACAATGAGCAGTTCTTC.

The CDR3 loop reads CSARGAGETQYF. The CDR3 nucleotides are TGCAGTGCTAGAGGAGCCGGAGAGACCCAGTACTTC. V is TRBV20-1 and J is TRBJ2-5, with D unresolved. Germline V lookup: CDR1 DFQATT, CDR2 SNEGSKA (reference sequence). This CDR3 region has 12 residues. V was shortened by 1 base and J by 4 bases, with 7 bases between the two germline ends.

The rearrangement links TRBV6-2 or TRBV6-3 to TRBJ1-1; 7 bases agree with TRBD1. The CDR3 is 15 amino acids. J was trimmed by 2 bases and V by 2 bases; bases with no gene match: 5. Germline loops: CDR1 MNHEY, CDR2 SVGEGT. The CDR3 DNA sequence: TGTGCCAGCAGTTACGGTGCAGGGGGAAACACTGAAGCTTTCTTT. Translation gives CASSYGAGGNTEAFF.

This clonotype turned up a few times. The chain joins TRBV5-6 to TRBJ2-1; maybe TRBD2 (6 bases). Germline values: CDR1 SGHDT, CDR2 YYEEEE. The CDR3 length is 13 residues. The V gene lost 4 bases and the J gene lost 8 bases, with 13 bases spanning the gap. DNA for the CDR3: TGTGCCAGCAGCCCGGGACTGGTGTATGAGCAGTTCTTC. Residues: CASSPGLVYEQFF.

This clonotype was found a few times. The V call is TRBV20-1, the J call TRBJ2-3; 12 bases agree with TRBD2. Trimming took 6 bases from V and 6 from J; bases not matched to a gene: 4. The germline V gene encodes CDR1 DFQATT and CDR2 SNEGSKA (reference sequence). The CDR3 spans 13 residues. DNA of the CDR3: TGCAGTGCGCGACTAGCGGGAGAGGATACGCAGTATTTT. Translated, it gives CSARLAGEDTQYF.

This clonotype was counted between two and nine times. This sequence joins TRBV7-2 and TRBJ2-3; 13 bases are shared with TRBD2. The ends lost 2 bases at V and 5 bases at J; junction bases unmatched: 10. CDR3 length equals 18 residues. Germline V gene lookup returns CDR1 SGHTA and CDR2 FQGNSA. Written as DNA, the CDR3 is TGTGCCAGCAGCTTAAATCAAATACTAGCGGGAGGGAAAGATACGCAGTATTTT. Translating it yields CASSLNQILAGGKDTQYF.

The chain has TRBV3-1 and TRBJ1-2, with a tentative D call TRBD1 (6 bases). This CDR3 contains 14 residues. Trimming pared 6 bases from V and 4 bases from J, leaving 15 bases between. Per germline, CDR1 LGHDT and CDR2 YNNKEL (reference sequence). Written as DNA, the CDR3 is TGTGCCAGCAGGCATGACGGACAGTCCTATGGCTACACCTTC. The encoded protein is CASRHDGQSYGYTF.

The V and J genes are TRBV10-1 and TRBJ2-3; TRBD2 aligns across 9 bases. Germline assignment: CDR1 WNHNN and CDR2 SYGVQD (reference sequence). J lost 1 base, V lost 0 bases, and 2 bases had no gene match. The CDR3 extends over 16 amino acids. CDR3: CASSESASGGTDTQYF. The DNA for the CDR3 is TGCGCCAGCAGTGAGTCGGCTAGCGGGGGCACAGATACGCAGTATTTT.

This clonotype was seen repeatedly, ten times or more. The chain has TRBV6-2 or TRBV6-3 and TRBJ2-7; TRBD2 is a possible D gene (5 bases). This CDR3 comprises 13 residues. Between the trimmed V and J ends, which lost 7 bases and 4 bases, there was a span of 14 bases. In germline, CDR1 is MNHEY, CDR2 SVGEGT. The CDR3 nucleotides read TGTGCCAGCAACCGACCAGGCGGGTACGAGCAGTACTTC. It yields the protein CASNRPGGYEQYF.

This clonotype appeared a few times. The chain uses TRBV6-6 and TRBJ1-4, with a tentative D call TRBD1 (5 bases). CDR3 length equals 16 residues. The V gene's germline CDR1 is MNHNY and CDR2 SVGAGI (reference sequence). Deletions cut 6 bases from V and 1 base from J, with 15 bases between. CDR3 in DNA: TGTGCCAGCAGCTGGGGCCAGGGTCTAACTAATGAAAAACTGTTTTTT. Its protein is CASSWGQGLTNEKLFF.

This clonotype was counted between two and nine times. This chain links TRBV15 with TRBJ2-5, with TRBD2 as a possible D gene (7 bases). The ends were cut back, 5 bases at V and 4 bases at J, with 14 bases in the middle. CDR1 and CDR2 from the germline V gene are LNHNV and YYDKDF (reference sequence). The CDR3 is 14 amino acids. The CDR3 DNA is TGTGCCACCAGCTCTCGAGGGGGGGGAGAGACCCAGTACTTC. This gives the protein CATSSRGGGETQYF.

The chain couples TRBV2 to TRBJ1-1; 7 bases fit TRBD1. Trimming cost V 7 bases and J 1 base; bases outside gene matches: 9. CDR1 and CDR2 from the germline V gene are SNHLY and FYNNEI. This CDR3 has 15 amino acids. This chain's CDR3 is CASNLYRGSNTEAFF. CDR3 sequence (DNA): TGTGCCAGCAACCTGTACAGGGGCTCGAACACTGAAGCTTTCTTT.

The V call is TRBV5-6, the J call TRBJ2-2; 9 nucleotides match TRBD1. Germline V gene data show CDR1 as SGHDT and CDR2 as YYEEEE. V lost 0 bases, J lost 9 bases, and 9 bases stayed unmatched. This CDR3 spans 16 amino acids. CDR3 bases: TGTGCCAGCAGCTTGGAAGAGGACAGGGGAATCAGGGAGCTGTTTTTT. It codes for CASSLEEDRGIRELFF.

A few counts support this clonotype. V usage is TRBV20-1 and J usage is TRBJ1-5; no firm D call. The germline V gene has CDR1 DFQATT and CDR2 SNEGSKA (reference sequence). The CDR3 length is 12 residues. Trimming stripped 3 bases from V and 1 base from J, with 4 bases between. CDR3 bases: TGCAGTGCTAGCGACAGCAATCAGCCCCAGCATTTT. This translates into CSASDSNQPQHF.

This clonotype was seen many times. The rearrangement links TRBV28 to TRBJ2-7; TRBD2 might be the D (6 bases). Trimming removed 2 bases from V and 3 bases from J, with 11 bases in between. The CDR3 runs to 14 residues. In germline, CDR1 is MDHEN, CDR2 SYDVKM. The CDR3 DNA follows: TGTGCCAGCAGTTTACTGGGACTCTACTACGAGCAGTACTTC. Encoded protein: CASSLLGLYYEQYF.

This clonotype was seen a handful of times. This chain uses TRBV2 with TRBJ2-1; D is perhaps TRBD1 or TRBD2 (5 bases each). CDR3 length: 13 amino acids. Trimming removed 6 bases from V and 12 bases from J, with 18 bases in between. Germline CDR1 and CDR2: SNHLY and FYNNEI. The CDR3 sequence: CASRTGPTGRQFF. The CDR3 DNA sequence: TGTGCCAGCAGAACCGGACCGACGGGACGGCAGTTCTTC.

This clonotype turned up a few times. The genes are TRBV6-1 and TRBJ2-7, with no clear D. Per germline, CDR1 MNHNS and CDR2 SASEGT. The CDR3 extends over 13 amino acids. Between the trimmed V and J ends, which lost 1 base and 2 bases, there was a span of 6 bases. The CDR3 region has the DNA TGTGCCAGCAGTGAAGGATTAGCCTACGAGCAGTACTTC. Protein sequence: CASSEGLAYEQYF.

This clonotype came up many times. J is TRBJ2-3 and V is TRBV20-1, with 15 bases fitting TRBD2. CDR1 and CDR2 from the germline V gene are DFQATT and SNEGSKA (reference sequence). V lost 2 bases, J lost 0 bases, and 6 bases stayed unmatched. The CDR3 contains 18 residues. CDR3 in DNA: TGCAGTGCTAGACCGGGACTAGCGGGAGGTGGTAGCACAGATACGCAGTATTTT. This codes for CSARPGLAGGGSTDTQYF.

The chain joins TRBV12-3 or TRBV12-4 to TRBJ1-1, with 7 bases identical to TRBD1. The trim removed 5 bases at V and 4 bases at J, leaving 4 bases unmatched. The CDR3 consists of 13 residues. CDR3 sequence: CASSHEGATEAFF. In nucleotides, the CDR3 is TGTGCCAGCAGTCACGAGGGGGCCACTGAAGCTTTCTTT.

This clonotype was seen repeatedly, ten times or more. The J gene is TRBJ1-5, the V gene TRBV20-1; a possible D gene is TRBD1 (5 bases). The CDR3 is 14 residues long. Germline V gene sequence: CDR1 DFQATT, CDR2 SNEGSKA (reference sequence). Trimming pared 4 bases from V and 5 bases from J, leaving 15 bases between. This CDR3 is CSAKSGRGDQPQHF. CDR3 in DNA: TGCAGTGCTAAATCAGGTAGAGGGGATCAGCCCCAGCATTTT.

The chain links TRBV28 to TRBJ2-1, with unresolved D. Germline CDR1 reads MDHEN; CDR2 reads SYDVKM. Trimming left V 6 bases short and J 3 bases short, with 9 bases between. The CDR3 covers 13 residues. The CDR3 is CASSPNGYNEQFF. The CDR3 DNA reads as TGTGCCAGCAGCCCCAACGGCTACAATGAGCAGTTCTTC.

The table lists this clonotype with many counts. This chain links TRBV9 with TRBJ1-2, with 8 bases that match TRBD1. Trimming cost V 0 bases and J 2 bases; bases outside gene matches: 9. Germline V gene lookup returns CDR1 SGDLS and CDR2 YYNGEE. The CDR3 extends over 17 amino acids. The CDR3 spells CASSVEGRGPTNYGYTF. The DNA for the CDR3 is TGTGCCAGCAGCGTAGAGGGCAGGGGGCCTACGAACTATGGCTACACCTTC.

The genes are TRBV6-2 or TRBV6-3 and TRBJ2-7, with 11 nucleotides matching TRBD2. This CDR3 has 15 amino acids. The V segment lost 4 bases and the J segment 3 bases; nucleotides outside the gene matches: 5. From germline, CDR1 is MNHEY and CDR2 SVGEGT. CDR3 region: CASSFHTSGSYEQYF. DNA for the CDR3: TGTGCCAGCAGTTTTCACACTAGCGGGAGCTACGAGCAGTACTTC.